This TCR beta chain originates from a study of beta chain features in type 1 diabetes. The CDR3 runs to 12 residues. The germline V gene encodes CDR1 SQVTM and CDR2 ANQGSEA. V was shortened by 4 bases and J by 10 bases, with 14 bases between the two germline ends. Expressed TCRB transcripts were sequenced, since all the RNA that had been isolated was reverse transcribed. Assay: immunoSEQ multiplex PCR; the TCRdb copy retains only in-frame clones and omits some. This repertoire shows 900,000 or so clones, under 20% found once; its top ten account for around 0.02%. This clonotype was sampled from a woman younger than 35 in good health. The rearrangement links TRBV29-1 to TRBJ2-1; D possibly corresponds to TRBD2 (6 bases). Sequencing used naive CD4+ T cells from blood. The CDR3 is CSVGSGSQEQFF. The CDR3 DNA is TGCAGCGTTGGTTCCGGGAGCCAGGAGCAGTTCTTC.